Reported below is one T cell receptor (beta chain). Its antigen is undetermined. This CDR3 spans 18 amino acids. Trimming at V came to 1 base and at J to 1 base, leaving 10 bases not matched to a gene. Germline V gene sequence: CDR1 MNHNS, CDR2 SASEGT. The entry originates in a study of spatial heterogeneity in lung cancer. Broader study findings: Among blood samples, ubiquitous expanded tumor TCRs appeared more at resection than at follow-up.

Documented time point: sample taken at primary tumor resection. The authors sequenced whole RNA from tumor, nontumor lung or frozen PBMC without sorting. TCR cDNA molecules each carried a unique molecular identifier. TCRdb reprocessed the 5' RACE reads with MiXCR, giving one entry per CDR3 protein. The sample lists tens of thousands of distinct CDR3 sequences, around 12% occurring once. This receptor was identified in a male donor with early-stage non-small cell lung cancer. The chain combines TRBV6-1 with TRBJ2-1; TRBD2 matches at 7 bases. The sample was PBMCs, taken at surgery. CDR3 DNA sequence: TGTGCCAGCAGTGAAGACGTGCTAGCGGCCTTTTCCTACAATGAGCAGTTCTTC. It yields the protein CASSEDVLAAFSYNEQFF.